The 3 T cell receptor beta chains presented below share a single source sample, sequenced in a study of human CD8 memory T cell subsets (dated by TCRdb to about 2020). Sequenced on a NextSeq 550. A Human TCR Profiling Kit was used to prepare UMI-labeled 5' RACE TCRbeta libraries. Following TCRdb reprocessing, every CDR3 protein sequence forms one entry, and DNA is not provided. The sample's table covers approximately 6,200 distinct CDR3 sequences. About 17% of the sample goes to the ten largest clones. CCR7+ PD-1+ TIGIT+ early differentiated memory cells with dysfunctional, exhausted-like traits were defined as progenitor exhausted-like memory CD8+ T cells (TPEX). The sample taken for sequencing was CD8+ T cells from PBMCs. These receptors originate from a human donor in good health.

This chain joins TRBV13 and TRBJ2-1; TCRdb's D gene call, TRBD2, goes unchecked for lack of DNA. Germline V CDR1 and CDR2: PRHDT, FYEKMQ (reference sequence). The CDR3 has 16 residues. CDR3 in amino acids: CASSRRTSGTYNEQFF.

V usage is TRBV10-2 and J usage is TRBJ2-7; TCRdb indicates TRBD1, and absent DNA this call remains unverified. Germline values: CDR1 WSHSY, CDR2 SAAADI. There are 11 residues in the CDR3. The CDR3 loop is CAGWMGGEQYF.

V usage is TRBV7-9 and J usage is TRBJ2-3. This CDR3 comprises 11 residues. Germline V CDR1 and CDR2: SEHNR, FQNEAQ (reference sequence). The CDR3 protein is CASSFRDTQYF.